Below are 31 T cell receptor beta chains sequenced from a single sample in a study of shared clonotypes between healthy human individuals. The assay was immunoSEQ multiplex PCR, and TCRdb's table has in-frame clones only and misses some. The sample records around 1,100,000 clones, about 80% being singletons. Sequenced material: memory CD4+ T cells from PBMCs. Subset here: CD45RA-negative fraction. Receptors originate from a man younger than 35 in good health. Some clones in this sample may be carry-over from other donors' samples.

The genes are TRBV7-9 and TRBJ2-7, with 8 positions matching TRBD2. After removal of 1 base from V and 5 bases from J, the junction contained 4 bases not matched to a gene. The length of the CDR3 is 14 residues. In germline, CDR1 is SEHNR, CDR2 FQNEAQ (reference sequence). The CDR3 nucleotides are TGTGCCAGCAGCTTAGGGCCCGGGAGGGACGAGCAGTACTTC. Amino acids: CASSLGPGRDEQYF.

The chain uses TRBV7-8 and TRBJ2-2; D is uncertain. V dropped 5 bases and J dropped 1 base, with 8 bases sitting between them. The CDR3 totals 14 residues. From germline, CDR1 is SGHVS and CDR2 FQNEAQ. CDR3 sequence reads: CASSRLRNTGELFF. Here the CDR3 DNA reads TGTGCCAGCAGCCGGTTGAGGAACACCGGGGAGCTGTTTTTT.

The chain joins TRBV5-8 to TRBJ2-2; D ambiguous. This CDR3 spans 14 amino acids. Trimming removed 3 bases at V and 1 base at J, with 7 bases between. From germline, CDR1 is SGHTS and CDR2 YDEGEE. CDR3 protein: CASSSELNTGELFF. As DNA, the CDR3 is TGTGCCAGCAGCTCCGAATTGAACACCGGGGAGCTGTTTTTT.

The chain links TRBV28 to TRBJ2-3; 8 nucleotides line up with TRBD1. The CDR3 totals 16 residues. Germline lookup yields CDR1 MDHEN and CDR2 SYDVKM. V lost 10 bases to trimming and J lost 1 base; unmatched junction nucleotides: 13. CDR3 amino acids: CAIIPTGGLRTDTQYF. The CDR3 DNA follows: TGTGCCATTATTCCCACAGGGGGACTCCGCACAGATACGCAGTATTTT.

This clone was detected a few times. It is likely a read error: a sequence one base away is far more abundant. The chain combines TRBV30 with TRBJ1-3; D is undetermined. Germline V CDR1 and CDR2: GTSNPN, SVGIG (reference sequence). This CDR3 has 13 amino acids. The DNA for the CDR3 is TGTGCCTGCCACCGCGGTTCTGGAAGCACCATATATTTT. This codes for CACHRGSGSTIYF.

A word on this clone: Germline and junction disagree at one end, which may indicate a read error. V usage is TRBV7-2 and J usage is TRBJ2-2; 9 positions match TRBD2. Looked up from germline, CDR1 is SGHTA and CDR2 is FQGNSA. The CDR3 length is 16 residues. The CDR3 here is CASPLSSGANTGGLFF. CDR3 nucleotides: TGTGCCAGCCCTCTTTCTAGCGGGGCGAACACCGGGGGGCTGTTTTTT.

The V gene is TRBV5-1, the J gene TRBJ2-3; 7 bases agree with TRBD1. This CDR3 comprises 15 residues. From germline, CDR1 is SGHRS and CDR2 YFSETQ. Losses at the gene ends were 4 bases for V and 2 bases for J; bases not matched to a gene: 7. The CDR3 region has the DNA TGCGCCAGCAGCATACTCAGGGGGTCCACAGATACGCAGTATTTT. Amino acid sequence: CASSILRGSTDTQYF.

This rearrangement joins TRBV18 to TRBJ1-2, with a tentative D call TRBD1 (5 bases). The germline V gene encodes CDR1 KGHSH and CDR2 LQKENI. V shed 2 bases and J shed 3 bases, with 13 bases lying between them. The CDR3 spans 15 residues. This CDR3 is CASSPSDPGYYGYTF. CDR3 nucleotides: TGTGCCAGCTCACCATCAGACCCAGGGTACTATGGCTACACCTTC. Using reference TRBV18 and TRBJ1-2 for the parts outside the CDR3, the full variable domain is NAGVMQNPRHLVRRRGQEARLRCSPMKGHSHVYWYRQLPEEGLKFMVYLQKENIIDESGMPKERFSAEFPKEGPSILRIQQVVRGDSAAYFCASSPSDPGYYGYTFGSGTRLTVV.

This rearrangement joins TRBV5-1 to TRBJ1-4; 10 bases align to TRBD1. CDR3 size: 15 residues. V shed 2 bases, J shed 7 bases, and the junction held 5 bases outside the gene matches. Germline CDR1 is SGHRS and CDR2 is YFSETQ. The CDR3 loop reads CASSFGQGGSEKLFF. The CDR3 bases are TGCGCCAGCAGCTTCGGACAGGGGGGTAGTGAAAAACTGTTTTTT.

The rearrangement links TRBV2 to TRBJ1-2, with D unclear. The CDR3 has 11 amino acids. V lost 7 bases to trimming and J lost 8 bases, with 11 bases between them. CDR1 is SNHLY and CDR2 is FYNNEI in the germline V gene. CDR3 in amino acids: CASIGRNGYTF. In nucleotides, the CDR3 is TGTGCCAGCATCGGCAGGAACGGCTACACCTTC.

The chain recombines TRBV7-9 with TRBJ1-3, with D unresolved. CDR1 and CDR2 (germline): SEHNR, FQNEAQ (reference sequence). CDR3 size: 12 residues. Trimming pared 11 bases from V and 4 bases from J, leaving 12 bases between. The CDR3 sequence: CAVGTEGNTIYF. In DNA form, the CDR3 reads TGTGCCGTCGGAACGGAAGGAAACACCATATATTTT.

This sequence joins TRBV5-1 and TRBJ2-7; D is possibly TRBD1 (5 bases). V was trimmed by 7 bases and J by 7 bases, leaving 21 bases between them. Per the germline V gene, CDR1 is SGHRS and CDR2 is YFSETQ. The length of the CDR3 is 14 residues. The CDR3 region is CASGPQTVVGEQYF. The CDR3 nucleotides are TGCGCCAGCGGACCCCAGACAGTCGTGGGGGAGCAGTACTTC.

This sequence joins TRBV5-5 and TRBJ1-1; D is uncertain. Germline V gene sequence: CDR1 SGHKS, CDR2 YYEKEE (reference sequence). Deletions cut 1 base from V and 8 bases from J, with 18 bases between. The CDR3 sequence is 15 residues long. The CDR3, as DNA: TGTGCCAGCAGCTTGTCCCCCGAACTTCTAGTGGAAGCTTTCTTT. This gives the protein CASSLSPELLVEAFF.

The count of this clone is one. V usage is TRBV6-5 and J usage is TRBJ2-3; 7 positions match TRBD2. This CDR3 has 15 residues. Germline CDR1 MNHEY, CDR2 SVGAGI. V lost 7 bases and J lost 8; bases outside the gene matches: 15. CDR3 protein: CASTPPGTGGGTQYF. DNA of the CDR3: TGTGCCAGCACCCCGCCGGGGACTGGCGGGGGTACGCAGTATTTT.

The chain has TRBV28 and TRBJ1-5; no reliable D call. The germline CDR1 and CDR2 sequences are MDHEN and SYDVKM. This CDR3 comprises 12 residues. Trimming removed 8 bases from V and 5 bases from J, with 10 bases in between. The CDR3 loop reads CASDTTYQPQHF. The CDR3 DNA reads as TGTGCCAGCGACACGACTTATCAGCCCCAGCATTTT. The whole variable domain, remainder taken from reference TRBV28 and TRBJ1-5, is DVKVTQSSRYLVKRTGEKVFLECVQDMDHENMFWYRQDPGLGLRLIYFSYDVKMKEKGDIPEGYSVSREKKERFSLILESASTNQTSMYLCASDTTYQPQHFGDGTRLSIL.

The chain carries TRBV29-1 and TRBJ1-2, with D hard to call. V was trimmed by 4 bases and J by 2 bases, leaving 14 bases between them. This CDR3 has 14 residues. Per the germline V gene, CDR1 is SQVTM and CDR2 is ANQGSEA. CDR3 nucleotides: TGCAGCGTTGCGCGCCAGCTTACCAACTATGGCTACACCTTC. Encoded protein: CSVARQLTNYGYTF.

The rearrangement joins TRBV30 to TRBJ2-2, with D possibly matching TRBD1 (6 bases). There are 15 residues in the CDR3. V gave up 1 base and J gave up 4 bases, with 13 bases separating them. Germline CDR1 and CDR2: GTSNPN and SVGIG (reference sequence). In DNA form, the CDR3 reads TGTGCCTGGAGTGAAATAACAGGGACCACCGGGGAGCTGTTTTTT. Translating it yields CAWSEITGTTGELFF.

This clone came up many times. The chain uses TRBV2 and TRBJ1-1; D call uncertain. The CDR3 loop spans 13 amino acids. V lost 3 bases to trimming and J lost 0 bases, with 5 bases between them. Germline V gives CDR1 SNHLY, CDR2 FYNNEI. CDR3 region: CASSDLMNTEAFF. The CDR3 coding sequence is TGTGCCAGCAGTGATTTGATGAACACTGAAGCTTTCTTT.

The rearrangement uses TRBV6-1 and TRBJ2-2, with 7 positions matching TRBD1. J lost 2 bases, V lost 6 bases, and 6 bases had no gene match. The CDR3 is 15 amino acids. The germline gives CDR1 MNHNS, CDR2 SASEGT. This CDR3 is CASSLGTVNTGELFF. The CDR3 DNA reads TGTGCCAGCAGCCTCGGGACAGTTAACACCGGGGAGCTGTTTTTT.

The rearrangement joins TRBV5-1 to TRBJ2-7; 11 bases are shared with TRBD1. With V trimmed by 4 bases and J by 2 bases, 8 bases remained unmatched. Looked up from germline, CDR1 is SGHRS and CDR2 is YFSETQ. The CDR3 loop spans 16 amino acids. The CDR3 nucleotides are TGCGCCAGCAGCCTGGGGTGGGGACAGGGGGCCTACGAGCAGTACTTC. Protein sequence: CASSLGWGQGAYEQYF.

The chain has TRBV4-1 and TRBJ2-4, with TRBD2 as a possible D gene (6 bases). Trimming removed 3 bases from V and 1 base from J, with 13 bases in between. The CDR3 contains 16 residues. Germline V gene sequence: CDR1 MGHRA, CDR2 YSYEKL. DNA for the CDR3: TGCGCCAGCAGCCATGGGTATCGGGGGGCCAAAAACATTCAGTACTTC. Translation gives CASSHGYRGAKNIQYF.

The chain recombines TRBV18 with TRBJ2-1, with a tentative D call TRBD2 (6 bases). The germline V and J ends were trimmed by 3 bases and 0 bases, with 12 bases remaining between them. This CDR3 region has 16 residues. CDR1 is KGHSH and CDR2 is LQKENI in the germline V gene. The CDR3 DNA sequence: TGTGCCAGCTCACCGGTCGGGAGAGGCTCCTACAATGAGCAGTTCTTC. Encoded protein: CASSPVGRGSYNEQFF.

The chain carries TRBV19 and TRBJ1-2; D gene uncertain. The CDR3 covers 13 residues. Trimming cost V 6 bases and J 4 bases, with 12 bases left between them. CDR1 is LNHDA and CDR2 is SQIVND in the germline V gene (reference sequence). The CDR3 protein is CASRSPGSYGYTF. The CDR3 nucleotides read TGTGCCAGTAGATCCCCGGGGAGCTATGGCTACACCTTC.

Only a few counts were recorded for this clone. The CDR3 protein is CASSLQGLSSGTDTQYF. The CDR3 nucleotides read TGCGCCAGCAGCTTGCAGGGTTTGAGTAGTGGCACAGATACGCAGTATTTT. This chain joins TRBV5-1 and TRBJ2-3, with D maybe TRBD1 (5 bases). CDR3 size: 17 residues. The V and J ends lost 1 base and 1 base respectively, with 16 bases between them. Germline-derived CDR1 and CDR2 are SGHRS and YFSETQ.

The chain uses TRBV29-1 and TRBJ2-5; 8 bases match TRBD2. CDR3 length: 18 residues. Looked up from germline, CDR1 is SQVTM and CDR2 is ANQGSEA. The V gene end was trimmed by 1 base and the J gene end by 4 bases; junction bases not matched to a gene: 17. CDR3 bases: TGCAGCGTTGAAGGAATAGGCCTAGCGGGTGCGGTAAGAGAGACCCAGTACTTC. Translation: CSVEGIGLAGAVRETQYF.

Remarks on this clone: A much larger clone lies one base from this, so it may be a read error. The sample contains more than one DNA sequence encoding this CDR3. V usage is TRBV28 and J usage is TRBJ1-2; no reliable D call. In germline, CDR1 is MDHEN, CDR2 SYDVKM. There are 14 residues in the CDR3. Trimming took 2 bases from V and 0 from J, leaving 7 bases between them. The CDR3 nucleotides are TGTGCCAGCAGTTTAGGTGGGACTAACTATGGCTACACCTTC. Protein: CASSLGGTNYGYTF.

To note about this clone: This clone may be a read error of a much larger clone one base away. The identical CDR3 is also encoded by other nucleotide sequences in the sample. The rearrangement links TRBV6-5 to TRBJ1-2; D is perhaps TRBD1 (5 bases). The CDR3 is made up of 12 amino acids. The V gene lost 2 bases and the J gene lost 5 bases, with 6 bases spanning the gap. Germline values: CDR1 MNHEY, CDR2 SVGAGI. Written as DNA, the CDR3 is TGTGCCAGCAGTTACAGGGGATATGGCTACACCTTC. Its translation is CASSYRGYGYTF.

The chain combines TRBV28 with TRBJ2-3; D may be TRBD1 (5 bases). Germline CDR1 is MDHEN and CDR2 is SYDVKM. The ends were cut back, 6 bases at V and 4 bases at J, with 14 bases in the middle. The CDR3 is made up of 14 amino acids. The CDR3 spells CASRGPSPSDTQYF. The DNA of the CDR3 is TGTGCCAGCAGGGGGCCCAGTCCCTCAGATACGCAGTATTTT.

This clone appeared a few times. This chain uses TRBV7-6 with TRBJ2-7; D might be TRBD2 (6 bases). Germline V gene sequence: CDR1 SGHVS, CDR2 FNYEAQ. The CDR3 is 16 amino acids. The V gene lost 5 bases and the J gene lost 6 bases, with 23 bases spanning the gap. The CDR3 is CASSPPAPPGVGEQYF. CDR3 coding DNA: TGTGCCAGCAGCCCCCCTGCCCCGCCGGGGGTCGGCGAGCAGTACTTC.

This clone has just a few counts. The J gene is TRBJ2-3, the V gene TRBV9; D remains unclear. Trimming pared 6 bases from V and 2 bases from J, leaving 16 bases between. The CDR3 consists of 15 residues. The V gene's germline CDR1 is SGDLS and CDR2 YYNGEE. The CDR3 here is CASTVTGYATDTQYF. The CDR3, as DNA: TGTGCCAGCACCGTGACCGGGTACGCCACAGATACGCAGTATTTT. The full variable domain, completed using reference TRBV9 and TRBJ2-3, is DSGVTQTPKHLITATGQRVTLRCSPRSGDLSVYWYQQSLDQGLQFLIQYYNGEERAKGNILERFSAQQFPDLHSELNLSSLELGDSALYFCASTVTGYATDTQYFGPGTRLTVL.

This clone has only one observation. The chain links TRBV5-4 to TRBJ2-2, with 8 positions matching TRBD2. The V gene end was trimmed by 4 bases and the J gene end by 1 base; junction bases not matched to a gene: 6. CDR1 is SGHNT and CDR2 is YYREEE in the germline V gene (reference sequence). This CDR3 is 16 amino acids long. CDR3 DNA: TGTGCCAGCAGCAAACCGGGACTAGGGAACACCGGGGAGCTGTTTTTT. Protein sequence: CASSKPGLGNTGELFF.